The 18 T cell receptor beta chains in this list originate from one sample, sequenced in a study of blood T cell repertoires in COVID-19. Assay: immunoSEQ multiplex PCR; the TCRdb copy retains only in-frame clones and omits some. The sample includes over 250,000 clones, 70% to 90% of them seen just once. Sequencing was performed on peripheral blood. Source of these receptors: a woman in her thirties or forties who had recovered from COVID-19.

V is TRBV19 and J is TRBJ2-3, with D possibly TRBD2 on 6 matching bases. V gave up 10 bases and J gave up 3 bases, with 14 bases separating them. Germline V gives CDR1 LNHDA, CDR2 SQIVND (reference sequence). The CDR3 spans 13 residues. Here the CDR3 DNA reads TGTGCCACGGCCGAGACTAGGACAGATACGCAGTATTTT. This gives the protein CATAETRTDTQYF.

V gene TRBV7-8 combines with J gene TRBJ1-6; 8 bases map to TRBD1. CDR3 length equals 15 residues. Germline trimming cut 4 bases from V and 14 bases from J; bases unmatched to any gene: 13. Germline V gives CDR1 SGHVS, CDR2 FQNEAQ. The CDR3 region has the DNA TGTGCCAGCAGCTCCCGACCGGGCTCACAGGGGGCCCTCCACTTT. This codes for CASSSRPGSQGALHF.

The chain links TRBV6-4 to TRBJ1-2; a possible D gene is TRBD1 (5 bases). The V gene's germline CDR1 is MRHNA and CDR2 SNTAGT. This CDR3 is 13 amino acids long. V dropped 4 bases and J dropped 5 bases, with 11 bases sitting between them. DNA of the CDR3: TGTGCCAGCAGTGGGGGGGGTGCGTATGGCTACACCTTC. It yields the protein CASSGGGAYGYTF.

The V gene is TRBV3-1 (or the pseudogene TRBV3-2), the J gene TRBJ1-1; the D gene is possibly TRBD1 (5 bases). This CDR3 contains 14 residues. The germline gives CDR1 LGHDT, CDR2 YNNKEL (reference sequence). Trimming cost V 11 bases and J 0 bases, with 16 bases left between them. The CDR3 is CASTPGGMNTEAFF. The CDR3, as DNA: TGTGCCTCCACGCCGGGGGGGATGAACACTGAAGCTTTCTTT.

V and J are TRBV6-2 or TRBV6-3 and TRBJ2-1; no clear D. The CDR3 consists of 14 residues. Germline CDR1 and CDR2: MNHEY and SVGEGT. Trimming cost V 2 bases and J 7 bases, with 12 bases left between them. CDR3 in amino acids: CASSYPGGWNEQFF. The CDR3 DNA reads TGTGCCAGCAGTTACCCGGGTGGGTGGAATGAGCAGTTCTTC.

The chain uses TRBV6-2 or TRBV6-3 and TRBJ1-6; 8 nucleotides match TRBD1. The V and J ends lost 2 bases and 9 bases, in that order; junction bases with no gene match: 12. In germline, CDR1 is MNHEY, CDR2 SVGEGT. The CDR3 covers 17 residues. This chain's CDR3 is CASSYPLRRGRGSPLHF. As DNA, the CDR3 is TGTGCCAGCAGTTACCCCCTCCGCAGGGGGCGAGGTTCACCCCTCCACTTT.

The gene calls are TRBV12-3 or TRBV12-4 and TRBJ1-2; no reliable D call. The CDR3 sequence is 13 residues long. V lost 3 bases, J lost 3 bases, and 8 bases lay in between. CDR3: CASSFGVHYGYTF. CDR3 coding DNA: TGTGCCAGCAGTTTCGGGGTACACTATGGCTACACCTTC.

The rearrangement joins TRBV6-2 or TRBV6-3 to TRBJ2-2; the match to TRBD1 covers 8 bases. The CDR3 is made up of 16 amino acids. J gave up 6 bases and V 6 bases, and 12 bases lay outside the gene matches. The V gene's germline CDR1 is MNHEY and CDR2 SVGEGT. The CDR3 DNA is TGTGCCAGCAGCCTGGACAGGGTGGAATCAGCCGGGGAGCTGTTTTTT. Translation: CASSLDRVESAGELFF.

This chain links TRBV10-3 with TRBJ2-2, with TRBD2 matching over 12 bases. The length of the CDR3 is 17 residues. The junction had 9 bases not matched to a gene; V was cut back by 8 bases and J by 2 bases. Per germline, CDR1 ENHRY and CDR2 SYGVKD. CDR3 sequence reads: CAIPGRLAGDNTGELFF. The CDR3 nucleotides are TGTGCCATCCCCGGGCGACTAGCGGGAGACAACACCGGGGAGCTGTTTTTT.

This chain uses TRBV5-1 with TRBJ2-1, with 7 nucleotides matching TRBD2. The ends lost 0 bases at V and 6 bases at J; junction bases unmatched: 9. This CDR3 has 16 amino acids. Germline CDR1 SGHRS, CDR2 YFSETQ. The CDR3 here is CASSLAGALAANEQFF. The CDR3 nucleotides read TGCGCCAGCAGCTTGGCAGGAGCCCTAGCGGCCAATGAGCAGTTCTTC. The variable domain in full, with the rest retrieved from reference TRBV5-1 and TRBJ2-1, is KAGVTQTPRYLIKTRGQQVTLSCSPISGHRSVSWYQQTPGQGLQFLFEYFSETQRNKGNFPGRFSGRQFSNSRSEMNVSTLELGDSALYLCASSLAGALAANEQFFGPGTRLTVL.

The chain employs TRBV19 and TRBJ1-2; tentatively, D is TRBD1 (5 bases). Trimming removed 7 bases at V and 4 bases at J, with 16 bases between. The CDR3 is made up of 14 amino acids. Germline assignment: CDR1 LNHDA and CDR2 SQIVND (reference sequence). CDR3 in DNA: TGTGCCAGTACCCGGGGGGGGAGCGGCTATGGCTACACCTTC. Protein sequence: CASTRGGSGYGYTF.

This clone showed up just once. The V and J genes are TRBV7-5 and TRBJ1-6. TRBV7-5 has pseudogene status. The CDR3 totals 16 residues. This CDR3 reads CARSLFPGLGGSPLHF. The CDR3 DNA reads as TGTGCCAGAAGCTTATTTCCGGGGCTCGGGGGTTCACCCCTCCACTTT.

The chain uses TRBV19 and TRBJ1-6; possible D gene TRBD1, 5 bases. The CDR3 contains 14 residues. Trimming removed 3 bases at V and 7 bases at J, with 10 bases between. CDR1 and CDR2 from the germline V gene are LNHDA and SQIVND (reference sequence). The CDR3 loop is CASSIWGTNSPLHF. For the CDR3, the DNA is TGTGCCAGTAGTATCTGGGGCACCAATTCACCCCTCCACTTT.

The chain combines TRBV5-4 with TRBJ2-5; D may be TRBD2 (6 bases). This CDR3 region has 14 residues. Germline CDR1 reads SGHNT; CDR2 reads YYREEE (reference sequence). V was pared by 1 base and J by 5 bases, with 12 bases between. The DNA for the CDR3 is TGTGCCAGCAGCTTGTGGGGCGGGATTGAGACCCAGTACTTC. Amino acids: CASSLWGGIETQYF.

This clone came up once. The CDR3, as DNA: TGTGCCAGCAGCCGTCCGGGGAGTAACTATGGCTACACCTTC. Amino acid sequence: CASSRPGSNYGYTF. V and J are TRBV11-3 and TRBJ1-2; D is unclear. The V gene's germline CDR1 is SGHNT and CDR2 YENEEA. With 5 bases removed from V and 1 base from J, the gap between germline ends came to 11 bases. This CDR3 contains 14 residues.

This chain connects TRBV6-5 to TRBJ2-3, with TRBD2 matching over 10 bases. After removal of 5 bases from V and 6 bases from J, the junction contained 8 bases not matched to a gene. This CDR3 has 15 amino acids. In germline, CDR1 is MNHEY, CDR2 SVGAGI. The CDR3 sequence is CASSTRTSGGDTQYF. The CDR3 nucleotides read TGTGCCAGCAGTACCCGGACTAGCGGTGGGGATACGCAGTATTTT.

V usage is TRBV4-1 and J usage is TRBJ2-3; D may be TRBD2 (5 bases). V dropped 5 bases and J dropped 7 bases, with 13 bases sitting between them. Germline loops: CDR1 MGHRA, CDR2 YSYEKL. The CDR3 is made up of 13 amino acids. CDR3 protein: CASSELGPHTQYF. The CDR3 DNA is TGCGCCAGCAGCGAACTAGGCCCCCATACGCAGTATTTT.

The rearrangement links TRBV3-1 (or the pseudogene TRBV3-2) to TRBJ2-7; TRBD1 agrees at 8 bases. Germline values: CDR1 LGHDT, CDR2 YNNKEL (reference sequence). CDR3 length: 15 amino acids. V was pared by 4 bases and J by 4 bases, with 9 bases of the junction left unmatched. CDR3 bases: TGTGCCAGCAGCCGGACAGGGCCCCCCAATTACGAGCAGTACTTC. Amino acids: CASSRTGPPNYEQYF.